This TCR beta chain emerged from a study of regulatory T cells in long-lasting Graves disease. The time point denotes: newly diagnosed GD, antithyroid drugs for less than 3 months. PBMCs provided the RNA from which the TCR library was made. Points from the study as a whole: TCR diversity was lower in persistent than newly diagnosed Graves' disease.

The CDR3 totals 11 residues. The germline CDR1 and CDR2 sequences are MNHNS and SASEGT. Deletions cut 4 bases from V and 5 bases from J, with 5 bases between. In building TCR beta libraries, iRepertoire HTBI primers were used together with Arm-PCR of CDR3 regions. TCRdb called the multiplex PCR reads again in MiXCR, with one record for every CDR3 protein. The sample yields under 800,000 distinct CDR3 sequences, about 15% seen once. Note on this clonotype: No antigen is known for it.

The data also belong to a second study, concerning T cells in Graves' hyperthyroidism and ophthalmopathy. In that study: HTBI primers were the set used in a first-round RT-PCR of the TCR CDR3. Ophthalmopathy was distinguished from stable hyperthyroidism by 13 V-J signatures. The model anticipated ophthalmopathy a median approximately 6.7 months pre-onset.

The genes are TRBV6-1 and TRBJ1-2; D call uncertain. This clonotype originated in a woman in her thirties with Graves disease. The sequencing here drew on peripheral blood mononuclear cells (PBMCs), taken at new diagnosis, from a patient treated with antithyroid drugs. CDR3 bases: TGTGCCAGCAGTGGAAAGTATGGCTACACCTTC. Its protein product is CASSGKYGYTF.